This TCR beta chain appears in the sequencing data of a study of graft-versus-host responses after intestinal transplantation. The data were produced by immunoSEQ multiplex PCR, yet TCRdb's version contains in-frame clones alone and is incomplete. The sample gives 10,000 or so clones, about 93% of which show up once; about 2.2% is in the top ten. The germline V gene encodes CDR1 MNHEY and CDR2 SMNVEV (reference sequence). Trimming cost V 3 bases and J 2 bases, with 8 bases left between them. The length of the CDR3 is 13 residues. Sequences were derived from PBMCs, sampled 8 days after intestinal transplant. This TCR was sampled from a human patient who received an intestinal transplant, so some T cells may come from the graft donor. V is TRBV27 and J is TRBJ2-7; tentatively, D is TRBD2 (5 bases). The CDR3 loop is CASSLGGPYEQYF. DNA for the CDR3: TGTGCCAGCAGTTTGGGCGGGCCCTACGAGCAGTACTTC.